The 26 T cell receptor beta chains below come from one sample, sequenced in a study of response to subunit inactivated influenza vaccine. TCRdb re-called the RT-PCR reads through MiXCR, storing one row per CDR3 protein. Of 300,000 to 350,000 distinct CDR3 sequences listed, 20% to 25% are singletons. Specimen: PBMCs from blood, collected about 20 months after vaccination. The receptor source for this set is a man between 50 and 75 years old who received an inactivated influenza vaccine.

This clonotype was recorded a few times. This chain connects TRBV12-3 or TRBV12-4 to TRBJ1-2; D uncertain. Trimming pared 6 bases from V and 5 bases from J, leaving 13 bases between. This CDR3 contains 13 residues. CDR3 coding DNA: TGTGCCAGCAGCAACCAAGCTTCGTATGGCTACACCTTC. Amino acids: CASSNQASYGYTF.

This clonotype was counted a few times. This chain links TRBV20-1 with TRBJ1-6; 9 nucleotides agree with TRBD1. Germline-derived CDR1 and CDR2 are DFQATT and SNEGSKA (reference sequence). The CDR3 length is 14 residues. V was clipped by 5 bases and J by 5 bases; unmatched bases: 4. The CDR3 DNA sequence: TGCAGTGCTTATACAGGGGGCAATAATTCACCCCTCCACTTT. It specifies CSAYTGGNNSPLHF.

A few counts support this clonotype. The chain links TRBV11-2 to TRBJ1-1; a weak D match, TRBD1 (6 bases). The length of the CDR3 is 14 residues. The germline V gene has CDR1 SGHAT and CDR2 FQNNGV. Trimming removed 5 bases at V and 0 bases at J, with 10 bases between. This CDR3 is CASSIQGVNTEAFF. The CDR3 nucleotides read TGTGCCAGCAGCATACAGGGCGTGAACACTGAAGCTTTCTTT.

V usage is TRBV5-4 and J usage is TRBJ1-6; 9 bases are shared with TRBD1. The V segment lost 4 bases and the J segment 14 bases; nucleotides outside the gene matches: 13. This CDR3 is built from 15 residues. Germline V gene lookup returns CDR1 SGHNT and CDR2 YYREEE (reference sequence). The CDR3 loop reads CASSVGGQGNSALHF. DNA of the CDR3: TGTGCCAGCAGCGTCGGGGGACAGGGTAATTCTGCCCTCCACTTT.

This clonotype was seen only a few times. The chain joins TRBV20-1 to TRBJ2-2; TRBD2 agrees at 14 bases. The V gene end was trimmed by 2 bases and the J gene end by 5 bases; junction bases not matched to a gene: 1. In germline, CDR1 is DFQATT, CDR2 SNEGSKA (reference sequence). CDR3 length equals 15 residues. CDR3 bases: TGCAGTGCTAGAAGGACTAGCGGGAGGACCGGGGAGCTGTTTTTT. Encoded protein: CSARRTSGRTGELFF.

The chain has TRBV6-5 and TRBJ1-2; TRBD1 matches 11 bases. Germline V lookup: CDR1 MNHEY, CDR2 SVGAGI. This CDR3 comprises 17 residues. The trim removed 3 bases at V and 4 bases at J, leaving 10 bases unmatched. The CDR3 region has the DNA TGTGCCAGCAGTTATTCAAGGACAGGGGGCGGTGGCTATGGCTACACCTTC. As protein: CASSYSRTGGGGYGYTF.

The sample holds a few counts of this clonotype. The chain uses TRBV11-1 and TRBJ1-4; maybe TRBD1 (6 bases). V lost 10 bases, J lost 0 bases, and 21 bases lay in between. The germline CDR1 and CDR2 sequences are SGHAT and FQDESV (reference sequence). This CDR3 comprises 17 residues. The CDR3 nucleotides read TGTGCCACCGCCGACCGGACAGCGTCGACAACTAATGAAAAACTGTTTTTT. Protein product: CATADRTASTTNEKLFF.

This clonotype has a handful of counts. The CDR3 spells CASSPSPTANYGYTF. As DNA, the CDR3 is TGTGCCAGCAGCCCCTCCCCGACAGCTAACTATGGCTACACCTTC. The chain has TRBV6-1 and TRBJ1-2; possibly TRBD1 for D (5 bases). This CDR3 region has 15 residues. Trimming took 6 bases from V and 0 from J, leaving 14 bases between them. Germline-derived CDR1 and CDR2 are MNHNS and SASEGT.

J is TRBJ2-7 and V is TRBV12-3 or TRBV12-4, with D maybe TRBD1 (7 bases). This CDR3 contains 16 residues. V was cut by 1 base and J by 0 bases, with 13 bases left in between. CDR3 in DNA: TGTGCCAGCAGTTTAGACACAGGGGACTTCTCCTACGAGCAGTACTTC. It encodes CASSLDTGDFSYEQYF.

In DNA form, the CDR3 reads TGTGCCAGCACTCCAGGGACAGAGAACACCGGGGAGCTGTTTTTT. Amino acid sequence: CASTPGTENTGELFF. The rearrangement uses TRBV6-1 and TRBJ2-2, with 7 bases identical to TRBD1. Germline CDR1 MNHNS, CDR2 SASEGT. The CDR3 totals 15 residues. V trimming: 7 bases; J trimming: 1 base; junction bases outside the gene matches: 6.

This clonotype occurred a few times. J is TRBJ2-7 and V is TRBV5-1; 8 bases agree with TRBD2. From germline, CDR1 is SGHRS and CDR2 YFSETQ. This CDR3 contains 13 residues. V lost 5 bases to trimming and J lost 6 bases; unmatched junction nucleotides: 7. The CDR3 loop reads CASSPAGAPEQYF. CDR3 sequence (DNA): TGCGCCAGCAGTCCAGCGGGAGCCCCCGAGCAGTACTTC.

This clonotype was recorded a few times. J is TRBJ2-2 and V is TRBV10-3; D call uncertain. Trimming shortened V by 11 bases and J by 8 bases, and 18 bases separated the two germline ends. This CDR3 is built from 13 residues. Per the germline V gene, CDR1 is ENHRY and CDR2 is SYGVKD. CDR3: CALMGYGRGELFF. The DNA of the CDR3 is TGTGCCCTCATGGGTTACGGCCGAGGGGAGCTGTTTTTT.

This clonotype came up many times. The chain uses TRBV7-8 and TRBJ2-2; D is undetermined. This CDR3 has 16 amino acids. Between the trimmed V and J ends, which lost 5 bases and 0 bases, there was a span of 13 bases. Per the germline V gene, CDR1 is SGHVS and CDR2 is FQNEAQ. CDR3 bases: TGTGCCAGCAGCCCCTCCCGAAGATCGAACACCGGGGAGCTGTTTTTT. This gives the protein CASSPSRRSNTGELFF.

This clonotype was counted only a few times. This sequence joins TRBV20-1 and TRBJ1-6, with D possibly matching TRBD1 (5 bases). Germline V gene data show CDR1 as DFQATT and CDR2 as SNEGSKA (reference sequence). This CDR3 region has 16 residues. Deletions cut 5 bases from V and 10 bases from J, with 24 bases between. In DNA, the CDR3 is TGCAGTGCTCACCTGGGGGAGTCGACAGTATGGTCACCCCTCCACTTT. It translates to CSAHLGESTVWSPLHF.

CDR3 amino acids: CASSGSGRSYNEQFF. The CDR3 DNA follows: TGTGCCAGCAGTGGCAGCGGGAGGTCCTACAATGAGCAGTTCTTC. J is TRBJ2-1 and V is TRBV12-3 or TRBV12-4; 9 bases map to TRBD2. This CDR3 is 15 amino acids long. Trimming removed 5 bases from V and 1 base from J; junction bases left unmatched: 3.

The V and J genes are TRBV6-1 and TRBJ2-7, with TRBD2 as a possible D gene (7 bases). In germline, CDR1 is MNHNS, CDR2 SASEGT. Between the trimmed V and J ends, which lost 10 bases and 4 bases, there was a span of 20 bases. The length of the CDR3 is 14 residues. The CDR3 coding sequence is TGTGCCACCGGAGGGGAGGGGGGCCGATACGAGCAGTACTTC. This sequence encodes CATGGEGGRYEQYF.

The CDR3 here is CASSRPSGGQETQYF. As DNA, the CDR3 is TGCGCCAGCAGTCGTCCTAGCGGGGGGCAAGAGACCCAGTACTTC. The V and J genes are TRBV4-1 and TRBJ2-5; 11 bases line up with TRBD2. Germline V gene sequence: CDR1 MGHRA, CDR2 YSYEKL. V shed 6 bases, J shed 2 bases, and the junction held 5 bases outside the gene matches. The CDR3 sequence is 15 residues long.

V gene TRBV6-2 or TRBV6-3 combines with J gene TRBJ2-5; D is possibly TRBD1 or TRBD2 (6 bases each). Trimming shortened V by 7 bases and J by 2 bases, and 20 bases separated the two germline ends. Germline V gives CDR1 MNHEY, CDR2 SVGEGT. This CDR3 has 16 amino acids. The chain's CDR3 is CASIRTFGGRQETQYF. The CDR3 nucleotides are TGTGCCAGCATTCGAACCTTCGGGGGCCGGCAAGAGACCCAGTACTTC.

This clonotype was detected many times. CDR3 loop: CASSIPGQGLEKLFF. In DNA form, the CDR3 reads TGTGCCAGCAGTATCCCAGGACAGGGCTTGGAAAAACTGTTTTTT. This sequence joins TRBV28 and TRBJ1-4; 8 bases are a match to TRBD1. Looked up from germline, CDR1 is MDHEN and CDR2 is SYDVKM. V lost 5 bases and J lost 8; bases outside the gene matches: 10. The CDR3 spans 15 residues.

The chain has TRBV4-3 and TRBJ1-2; possible D gene TRBD1, 6 bases. The CDR3 runs to 13 residues. The V end lost 0 bases, the J end lost 8 bases, and 10 bases lay between the germline ends. Looked up from germline, CDR1 is LGHNA and CDR2 is YSLEER. The CDR3 loop is CASSQEKGDGYTF. DNA for the CDR3: TGCGCCAGCAGCCAAGAAAAGGGGGACGGCTACACCTTC.

This rearrangement joins TRBV28 to TRBJ1-2; unclear D gene. The V end was cut by 2 bases, the J end by 8 bases, with 9 bases between. CDR3 length: 12 residues. CDR1 and CDR2 (germline): MDHEN, SYDVKM. CDR3 in DNA: TGTGCCAGCAGTTTAGCTTTGGGGGGCTACACCTTC. Encoded protein: CASSLALGGYTF.

The rearrangement links TRBV6-2 or TRBV6-3 to TRBJ1-5, with 7 positions matching TRBD1. Trimming removed 5 bases from V and 6 bases from J; junction bases left unmatched: 10. The CDR3 runs to 15 residues. The germline CDR1 and CDR2 sequences are MNHEY and SVGEGT. DNA for the CDR3: TGTGCCAGCAGTGGACAGGTGGGGTGGGGTCAGCCCCAGCATTTT. Translation gives CASSGQVGWGQPQHF.

This clonotype was seen more than once but under ten times. At one of its ends the junction is not consistent with the germline gene, which may arise from a read error. The V gene is TRBV6-6, the J gene TRBJ1-6; D gene unclear. The CDR3 totals 12 residues. Germline V gives CDR1 MNHNY, CDR2 SVGAGI (reference sequence). The CDR3 loop reads CASSYSGGRCYF. CDR3 bases: TGTGCCAGCAGTTACTCCGGAGGCCGTTGCTACTTT.

The chain has TRBV20-1 and TRBJ1-1; tentative D call: TRBD1 (6 bases). Trimming cost V 1 base and J 0 bases, with 15 bases left between them. The germline CDR1 and CDR2 sequences are DFQATT and SNEGSKA (reference sequence). The CDR3 runs 16 residues. The CDR3 DNA reads as TGCAGTGCTAGAGCCCTCGAAGGACAGATGAACACTGAAGCTTTCTTT. Residues: CSARALEGQMNTEAFF.

V usage is TRBV7-9 and J usage is TRBJ2-7, with no clear D. The germline V gene encodes CDR1 SEHNR and CDR2 FQNEAQ (reference sequence). This CDR3 region has 14 residues. Trimming left V 3 bases short and J 3 bases short, with 12 bases between. DNA for the CDR3: TGTGCCAGCAGCTTGGGCCCTCTGGTCTACGAGCAGTACTTC. Translating gives CASSLGPLVYEQYF.

The V call is TRBV5-6, the J call TRBJ1-4, with D tentatively TRBD1 (6 bases). The length of the CDR3 is 14 residues. The V gene lost 7 bases and the J gene lost 4 bases, with 14 bases spanning the gap. Germline loops: CDR1 SGHDT, CDR2 YYEEEE. The CDR3 region has the DNA TGTGCCAGCCTGGACAGCTCCCGTAATGAAAAACTGTTTTTT. As protein: CASLDSSRNEKLFF.